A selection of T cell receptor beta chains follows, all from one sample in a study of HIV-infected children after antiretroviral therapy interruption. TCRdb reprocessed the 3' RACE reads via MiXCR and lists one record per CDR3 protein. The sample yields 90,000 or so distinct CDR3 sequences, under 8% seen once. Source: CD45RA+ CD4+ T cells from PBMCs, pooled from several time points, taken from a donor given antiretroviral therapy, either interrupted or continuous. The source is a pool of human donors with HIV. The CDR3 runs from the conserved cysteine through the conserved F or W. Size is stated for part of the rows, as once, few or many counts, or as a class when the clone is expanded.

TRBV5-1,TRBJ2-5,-,CASSLPKARSSEETQYF
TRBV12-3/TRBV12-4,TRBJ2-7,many,CASSFSSGSLEQYF
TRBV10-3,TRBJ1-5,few,CAISESKPGYSNQPQHF
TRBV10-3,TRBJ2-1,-,CAIRPGQGSNEQFF
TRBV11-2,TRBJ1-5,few,CASSLGMGNQPQHF
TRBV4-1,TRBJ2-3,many,CASSQALDTQYF
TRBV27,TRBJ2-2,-,CASSTEGGELFF
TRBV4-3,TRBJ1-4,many,CASSQITRENEKLFF
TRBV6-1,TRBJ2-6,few,CASSDSAISSGANVLTF
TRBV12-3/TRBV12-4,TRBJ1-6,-,CASTLGFGSPLHF
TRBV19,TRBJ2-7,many,CASSYRLAMPYEQYF
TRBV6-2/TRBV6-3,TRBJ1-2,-,CASSFRGTTNYGYTF
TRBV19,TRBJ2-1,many,CASSISQGLKASDEQFF
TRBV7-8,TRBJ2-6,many,CASSLQGPVAGANVLTF
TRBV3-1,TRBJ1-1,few,CASSQGTILGSHF
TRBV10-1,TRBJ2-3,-,CASSGGSRDDTQYF
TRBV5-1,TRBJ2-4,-,CASSFAGPLAKNIQYF
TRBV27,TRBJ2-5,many,CASSSWTGQETQYF
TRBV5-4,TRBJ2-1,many,CASSFPLRASYNEQFF
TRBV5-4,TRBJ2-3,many,CASSLASSTDTQYF
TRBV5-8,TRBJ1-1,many,CASSRGTASRVNTEAFF
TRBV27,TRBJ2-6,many,CASSSIILGSGANVLTF
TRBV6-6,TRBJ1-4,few,CASTLGQGATNEKLFF
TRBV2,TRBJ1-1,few,CASSQGWATRNTEAFF
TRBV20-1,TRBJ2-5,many,CSASDPGAREETQYF